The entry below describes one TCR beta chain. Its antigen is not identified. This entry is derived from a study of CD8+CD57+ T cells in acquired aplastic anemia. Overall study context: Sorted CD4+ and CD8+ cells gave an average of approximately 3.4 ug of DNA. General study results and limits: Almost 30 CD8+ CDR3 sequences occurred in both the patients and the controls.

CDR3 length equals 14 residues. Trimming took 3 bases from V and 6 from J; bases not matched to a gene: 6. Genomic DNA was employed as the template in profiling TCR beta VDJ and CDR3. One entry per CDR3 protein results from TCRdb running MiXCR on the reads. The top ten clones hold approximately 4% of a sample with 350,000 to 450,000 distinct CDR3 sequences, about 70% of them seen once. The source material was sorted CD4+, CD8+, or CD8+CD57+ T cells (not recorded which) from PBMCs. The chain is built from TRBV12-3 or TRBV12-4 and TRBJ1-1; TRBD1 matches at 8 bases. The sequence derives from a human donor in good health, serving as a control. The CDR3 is CASSLDRDQSEAFF. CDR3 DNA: TGTGCCAGCAGTTTGGACAGGGATCAGTCTGAAGCTTTCTTT.